These 23 T cell receptor beta chains were sequenced from one sample in a study of blood T cell repertoires in COVID-19. The protocol was immunoSEQ multiplex PCR, while the TCRdb copy is restricted to in-frame clones and leaves out a portion. Here the sample spans about 190,000 clones, about 80% being singletons. Sequenced material: peripheral blood. The source of these receptors is a man in his 60s with acute or convalescent COVID-19.

This clone was recorded once. The rearrangement joins TRBV5-6 to TRBJ2-1; TRBD2 is a possible D gene (5 bases). This CDR3 contains 16 residues. CDR1 SGHDT and CDR2 YYEEEE come from the germline V gene. The V end was cut by 4 bases, the J end by 0 bases, with 14 bases between. The CDR3 DNA reads TGTGCCAGCAGCCCATCCGCCGGGGTCTCCTACAATGAGCAGTTCTTC. It encodes CASSPSAGVSYNEQFF.

This rearrangement joins TRBV9 to TRBJ2-3; tentatively, D is TRBD1 (6 bases). The length of the CDR3 is 14 residues. Trimming removed 0 bases at V and 2 bases at J, with 7 bases between. Looked up from germline, CDR1 is SGDLS and CDR2 is YYNGEE. The DNA of the CDR3 is TGTGCCAGCAGCGTAGACAGGGCCACAGATACGCAGTATTTT. It yields the protein CASSVDRATDTQYF.

The rearrangement joins TRBV7-9 to TRBJ2-2; a weak D match, TRBD2 (5 bases). The germline V gene has CDR1 SEHNR and CDR2 FQNEAQ (reference sequence). This CDR3 has 16 residues. V was clipped by 6 bases and J by 7 bases, with 21 bases between them. This chain's CDR3 is CASSLSPLRGIGELFF. For the CDR3, the DNA is TGTGCCAGCAGTTTATCTCCTCTTCGGGGAATCGGGGAGCTGTTTTTT. Filled out from reference TRBV7-9 and TRBJ2-2, the complete variable domain reads DTGVSQNPRHKITKRGQNVTFRCDPISEHNRLYWYRQTLGQGPEFLTYFQNEAQLEKSRLLSDRFSAERPKGSFSTLEIQRTEQGDSAMYLCASSLSPLRGIGELFFGEGSRLTVL.

The chain combines TRBV27 with TRBJ1-1; 8 nucleotides line up with TRBD1. J was trimmed by 0 bases and V by 6 bases; bases with no gene match: 3. The germline V gene encodes CDR1 MNHEY and CDR2 SMNVEV (reference sequence). CDR3 length: 14 residues. For the CDR3, the DNA is TGTGCCAGCAGGTGGACAGGGTTGAACACTGAAGCTTTCTTT. Its translation is CASRWTGLNTEAFF.

The CDR3 nucleotides read TGTGCCAGTAGTATAGTCAGGGCTGAAATGAACACTGAAGCTTTCTTT. It translates to CASSIVRAEMNTEAFF. The chain links TRBV19 to TRBJ1-1; possible D gene TRBD1, 5 bases. The length of the CDR3 is 16 residues. Germline V gene data show CDR1 as LNHDA and CDR2 as SQIVND (reference sequence). V lost 1 base and J 0 bases, leaving 12 bases between the germline ends. Together with reference TRBV19 and TRBJ1-1, the CDR3 gives the full variable domain: DGGITQSPKYLFRKEGQNVTLSCEQNLNHDAMYWYRQDPGQGLRLIYYSQIVNDFQKGDIAEGYSVSREKKESFPLTVTSAQKNPTAFYLCASSIVRAEMNTEAFFGQGTRLTVV.

CDR3 DNA: TGTGCCAGCAGCTTAGCTGGGTTGGAGTCCTACGAGCAGTACTTC. Translation gives CASSLAGLESYEQYF. This sequence joins TRBV7-2 and TRBJ2-7; the D is unclear. Trimming removed 0 bases at V and 1 base at J, with 10 bases between. There are 15 residues in the CDR3. Germline-derived CDR1 and CDR2 are SGHTA and FQGNSA.

V and J are TRBV9 and TRBJ1-5; 10 nucleotides agree with TRBD1. The CDR3 contains 17 residues. Germline loops: CDR1 SGDLS, CDR2 YYNGEE. J gave up 1 base and V 4 bases, and 8 bases lay outside the gene matches. The CDR3 reads CASSPGQGIGSNQPQHF. The DNA of the CDR3 is TGTGCCAGCAGCCCGGGACAGGGGATCGGCAGCAATCAGCCCCAGCATTTT.

The rearrangement joins TRBV10-3 to TRBJ2-3, with TRBD2 matching over 10 bases. The CDR3 is 14 amino acids. V gave up 7 bases and J gave up 6 bases; unmatched junction bases: 7. Germline V gives CDR1 ENHRY, CDR2 SYGVKD. CDR3 in amino acids: CAIKLAGASDTQYF. CDR3 bases: TGTGCCATCAAGCTAGCGGGAGCATCTGATACGCAGTATTTT.

This chain connects TRBV21-1 to TRBJ2-1; the tabulated D call, TRBD2, remains unverified against the DNA. TRBV21-1 is a known pseudogene. The CDR3 extends over 17 amino acids. The CDR3 region is CASSRLPTSGNNNEQFF. The CDR3 nucleotides are TGTGCCAGCAGCAGACTACCGACTAGCGGAAACAACAATGAGCAGTTCTTC.

This clone showed up just once. The rearrangement links TRBV6-5 to TRBJ2-3; 8 nucleotides agree with TRBD2. J was trimmed by 1 base and V by 10 bases; bases with no gene match: 7. Looked up from germline, CDR1 is MNHEY and CDR2 is SVGAGI. The length of the CDR3 is 14 residues. CDR3 residues: CATVAGPGTDTQYF. The CDR3 region has the DNA TGTGCCACCGTAGCGGGACCCGGCACAGATACGCAGTATTTT.

The J gene is TRBJ1-6, the V gene TRBV10-3; D unclear. Per the germline V gene, CDR1 is ENHRY and CDR2 is SYGVKD. The CDR3 covers 17 residues. V was clipped by 3 bases and J by 2 bases, with 14 bases between them. The CDR3 reads CAISDTKGRTYNSPLHF. The CDR3 DNA reads as TGTGCCATCAGTGACACCAAAGGGAGGACCTATAATTCACCCCTCCACTTT.

This clone was counted a few times. This chain links TRBV28 with TRBJ1-2, with 8 positions matching TRBD1. Germline values: CDR1 MDHEN, CDR2 SYDVKM. Trimming at V came to 5 bases and at J to 8 bases, leaving 10 bases not matched to a gene. The CDR3 runs 14 residues. The DNA for the CDR3 is TGTGCCAGCAGTATCCCGCAGGGGGCCAGGGGCTACACCTTC. Its protein is CASSIPQGARGYTF.

J is TRBJ2-3 and V is TRBV7-6, with 9 bases aligning to TRBD2. The CDR3 loop spans 18 amino acids. J lost 1 base, V lost 2 bases, and 10 bases had no gene match. Germline CDR1 and CDR2: SGHVS and FNYEAQ. This CDR3 is CASSLHSGGVLGTDTQYF. DNA for the CDR3: TGTGCCAGCAGCTTACATAGCGGGGGAGTTCTTGGCACAGATACGCAGTATTTT.

This chain uses TRBV6-6 with TRBJ2-1; 9 nucleotides align to TRBD2. The CDR3 contains 16 residues. Germline V gives CDR1 MNHNY, CDR2 SVGAGI (reference sequence). Unmatched junction bases numbered 13, after V lost 6 bases and J lost 7 bases. CDR3: CASSHTPSGVGNEQFF. The CDR3 DNA is TGTGCCAGCAGCCACACCCCTAGCGGGGTGGGAAATGAGCAGTTCTTC.

The gene calls are TRBV7-9 and TRBJ1-5; 7 nucleotides line up with TRBD1. With V trimmed by 5 bases and J by 7 bases, 5 bases remained unmatched. The CDR3 has 13 residues. Germline V gene lookup returns CDR1 SEHNR and CDR2 FQNEAQ (reference sequence). The CDR3 DNA sequence: TGTGCCAGCAGCCAACAGGGGCAACAGCCCCAGCATTTT. Protein: CASSQQGQQPQHF.

The chain uses TRBV29-1 and TRBJ1-2, with 9 positions matching TRBD1. The CDR3 is 13 residues long. Trimming cost V 6 bases and J 3 bases; bases outside gene matches: 5. Germline values: CDR1 SQVTM, CDR2 ANQGSEA. CDR3 sequence (DNA): TGCAGCGTGGGACAGGGATATGACTATGGCTACACCTTC. Amino acid sequence: CSVGQGYDYGYTF.

The rearrangement uses TRBV2 and TRBJ1-2, with 9 bases matching TRBD1. Per the germline V gene, CDR1 is SNHLY and CDR2 is FYNNEI. V was clipped by 5 bases and J by 1 base; unmatched bases: 2. CDR3 length: 14 amino acids. This CDR3 reads CASSRQGDNYGYTF. The CDR3 nucleotides are TGTGCCAGCAGTCGACAGGGGGATAACTATGGCTACACCTTC. Using reference TRBV2 and TRBJ1-2 for the parts outside the CDR3, the full variable domain is EPEVTQTPSHQVTQMGQEVILRCVPISNHLYFYWYRQILGQKVEFLVSFYNNEISEKSEIFDDQFSVERPDGSNFTLKIRSTKLEDSAMYFCASSRQGDNYGYTFGSGTRLTVV.

The V gene is TRBV25-1, the J gene TRBJ2-7, with 13 bases lining up with TRBD2. J was trimmed by 2 bases and V by 6 bases; bases with no gene match: 10. Per the germline V gene, CDR1 is MGHDK and CDR2 is SYGVNS. The CDR3 sequence is 17 residues long. The CDR3 region is CASSRLAGGRGTYEQYF. CDR3 DNA: TGTGCCAGCAGCAGACTAGCGGGGGGTCGTGGGACCTACGAGCAGTACTTC.

This clone was recorded only once. CDR3 DNA sequence: TGTGCCACCAGCAGCCCCCCCGGGGGGTACAATGAGCAGTTCTTC. It specifies CATSSPPGGYNEQFF. The V and J genes are TRBV15 and TRBJ2-1; 7 bases match TRBD2. Per germline, CDR1 LNHNV and CDR2 YYDKDF (reference sequence). The CDR3 is made up of 15 amino acids. Trimming cost V 3 bases and J 4 bases; bases outside gene matches: 6.

J is TRBJ2-7 and V is TRBV3-1 (or the pseudogene TRBV3-2); 10 bases line up with TRBD2. This CDR3 contains 15 residues. V was clipped by 4 bases and J by 3 bases; unmatched bases: 6. Germline V CDR1 and CDR2: LGHDT, YNNKEL (reference sequence). The CDR3 DNA reads as TGTGCCAGCAGCCTGGCTCCTAGCGGGGGCTACGAGCAGTACTTC. This codes for CASSLAPSGGYEQYF.

This sequence joins TRBV10-3 and TRBJ2-1; 11 positions agree with TRBD2. The trim removed 0 bases at V and 0 bases at J, leaving 7 bases unmatched. This CDR3 is built from 19 residues. In germline, CDR1 is ENHRY, CDR2 SYGVKD. CDR3 in DNA: TGTGCCATCAGTGAGTCGGCTAGCGGGGGGTCCAGCTCCTACAATGAGCAGTTCTTC. Residues: CAISESASGGSSSYNEQFF.

This clone was detected only once. The V gene is TRBV10-3, the J gene TRBJ2-7; 7 bases align to TRBD2. Unmatched junction bases numbered 11, after V lost 3 bases and J lost 6 bases. CDR1 is ENHRY and CDR2 is SYGVKD in the germline V gene. This CDR3 contains 15 residues. Here the CDR3 DNA reads TGTGCCATCAGTGATAGGAGGCTAGCGGAACTCGAGCAGTACTTC. Translated, it gives CAISDRRLAELEQYF.

This chain uses TRBV6-4 with TRBJ1-2; TRBD1 matches 9 bases. V gave up 0 bases and J gave up 4 bases; unmatched junction bases: 3. The CDR3 length is 15 residues. Germline CDR1 reads MRHNA; CDR2 reads SNTAGT. For the CDR3, the DNA is TGTGCCAGCAGTGACTCCGGGACAGGGATCTATGGCTACACCTTC. Translation gives CASSDSGTGIYGYTF.